This T cell receptor beta chain was captured by sequencing in a study of blood T cell repertoires in COVID-19. The overall study: Nucleic acid was either cDNA or gDNA, and it came from T cells, B-cell-depleted T cells, or PBMCs.

The germline CDR1 and CDR2 sequences are SNHLY and FYNNEI. The CDR3 sequence is 15 residues long. V was clipped by 4 bases and J by 6 bases; unmatched bases: 10. Each exposed participant met a COVID-19 case in the 2 weeks preceding study entry. How the authors handled the data: Cell counts per sample came from amplifying reference gene primers. Data came from immunoSEQ multiplex PCR; TCRdb stores just in-frame clones and leaves some out. V and J calls and clone size are given by that table; D and trimming were obtained from the DNA. The data hold about 300,000 clones, with under 90% observed a single time.

The receptor's source is a woman aged 45-65 years who had been exposed to COVID-19. Sequenced: PBMCs or T cells enriched from blood (not recorded which). The chain couples TRBV2 to TRBJ2-7; TRBD2 aligns across 9 bases. The chain's CDR3 is CASSGVSGGRSEQYF. CDR3 sequence (DNA): TGTGCCAGCAGTGGGGTTAGCGGGGGTCGTAGCGAGCAGTACTTC.